This record concerns one T cell receptor (beta chain) sequence. The data originate from a study of blood T cell repertoires in COVID-19. Study-level information: Sample material is recorded as cDNA or gDNA derived from T cells, B-cell-depleted T cells, or PBMCs.

Original analysis: Amplification of reference gene primers was used by the study to estimate nucleated cell counts. Clones were read by immunoSEQ multiplex PCR, and TCRdb kept only the in-frame ones, dropping some. Clonal size and the V and J genes are those of that table, whereas D and trimming came from the DNA. The table lists fewer than 250,000 clones, 84% of them singletons, with roughly 8% in the top ten. Trimming cost V 7 bases and J 5 bases, with 18 bases left between them. Germline loops: CDR1 LNHDA, CDR2 SQIVND (reference sequence). This CDR3 region has 15 residues. Sequenced sample: peripheral blood. The V call is TRBV19, the J call TRBJ1-5, with D possibly matching TRBD1 (5 bases). The receptor's source is a woman aged 50 to 65 with active or convalescent COVID-19. The CDR3 is CASTYSGLGDQPQHF. For the CDR3, the DNA is TGTGCCAGTACTTATTCGGGACTTGGGGATCAGCCCCAGCATTTT.